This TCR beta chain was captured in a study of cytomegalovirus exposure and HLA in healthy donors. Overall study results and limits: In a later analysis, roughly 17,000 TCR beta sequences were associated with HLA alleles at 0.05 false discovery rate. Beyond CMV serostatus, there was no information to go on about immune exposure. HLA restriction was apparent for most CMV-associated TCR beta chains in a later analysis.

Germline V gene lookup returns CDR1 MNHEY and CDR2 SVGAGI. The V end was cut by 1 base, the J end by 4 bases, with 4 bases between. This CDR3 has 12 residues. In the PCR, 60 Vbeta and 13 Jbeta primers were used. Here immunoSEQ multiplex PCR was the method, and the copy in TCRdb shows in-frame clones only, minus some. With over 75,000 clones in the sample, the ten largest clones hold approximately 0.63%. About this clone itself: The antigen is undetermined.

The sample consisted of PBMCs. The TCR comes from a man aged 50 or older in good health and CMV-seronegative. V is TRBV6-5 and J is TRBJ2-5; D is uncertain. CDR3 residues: CASSYYGETQYF. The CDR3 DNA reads TGTGCCAGCAGTTACTACGGAGAGACCCAGTACTTC.